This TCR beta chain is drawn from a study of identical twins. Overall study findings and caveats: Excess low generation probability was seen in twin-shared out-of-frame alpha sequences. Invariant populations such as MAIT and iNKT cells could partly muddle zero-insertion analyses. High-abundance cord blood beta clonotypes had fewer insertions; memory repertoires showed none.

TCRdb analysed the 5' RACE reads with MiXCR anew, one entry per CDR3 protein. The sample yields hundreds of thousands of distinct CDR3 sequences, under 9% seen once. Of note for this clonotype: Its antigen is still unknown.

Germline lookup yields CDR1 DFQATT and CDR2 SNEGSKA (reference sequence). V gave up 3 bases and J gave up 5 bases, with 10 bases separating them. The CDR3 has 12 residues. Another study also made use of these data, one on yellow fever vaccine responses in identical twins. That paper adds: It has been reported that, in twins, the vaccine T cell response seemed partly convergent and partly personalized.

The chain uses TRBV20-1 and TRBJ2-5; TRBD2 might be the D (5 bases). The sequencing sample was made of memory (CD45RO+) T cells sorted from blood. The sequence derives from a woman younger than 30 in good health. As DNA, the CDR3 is TGCAGTGCTAGGAGGGTAGGGGAGACCCAGTACTTC. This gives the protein CSARRVGETQYF.